This T cell receptor (beta chain) was obtained from a study of CD8 T cells in ankylosing spondylitis. Study-level findings and limits: One TCR beta motif, made up of 7 or 8 highly homologous variants, appeared characteristic of ankylosing spondylitis blood.

V lost 4 bases, J lost 7 bases, and 0 bases stayed unmatched. The CDR3 length is 12 residues. The germline CDR1 and CDR2 sequences are SNHLY and FYNNEI. This clonotype was observed a few times. Its cognate antigen is unknown. TCRdb re-analysed the 5' RACE reads in MiXCR, keeping a single row per CDR3 protein. The repertoire holds 700,000 or so distinct CDR3 sequences, around 17% seen once, with about a fifth in the top ten. The clonotype comes from a male donor with ankylosing spondylitis. Sequenced: blood, either unsorted or a sorted T cell fraction (not recorded which). The chain carries TRBV2 and TRBJ1-2; TRBD1 matches at 10 bases. CDR3: CASSGDRGGYTF. The DNA for the CDR3 is TGTGCCAGCAGTGGGGACAGGGGTGGCTACACCTTC.